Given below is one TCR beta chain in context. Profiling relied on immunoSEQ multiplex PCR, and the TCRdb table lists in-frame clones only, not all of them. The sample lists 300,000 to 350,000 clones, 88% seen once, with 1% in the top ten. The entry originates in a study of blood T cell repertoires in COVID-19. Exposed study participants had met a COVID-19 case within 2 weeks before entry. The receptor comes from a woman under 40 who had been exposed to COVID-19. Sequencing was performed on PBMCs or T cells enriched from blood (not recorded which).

CDR3 loop: CASSWGQTGEVGNIQYF. The CDR3 DNA is TGCGCCAGCAGCTGGGGACAGACAGGGGAGGTCGGGAACATTCAGTACTTC. J is TRBJ2-4 and V is TRBV5-1, with 8 bases matching TRBD1. The CDR3 runs to 17 residues. The trim removed 3 bases at V and 7 bases at J, leaving 15 bases unmatched. Germline-derived CDR1 and CDR2 are SGHRS and YFSETQ.